The 32 T cell receptor beta chains below all came from one sample that was sequenced in a study of T cell responses to AZD1222 COVID-19 vaccine. Here immunoSEQ multiplex PCR was the method, and the copy in TCRdb shows in-frame clones only, minus some. The profile covers around 160,000 clones, with 82% appearing a single time and about 3.8% taken by the ten largest. This specimen consisted of peripheral blood, obtained on day 0 of MenACWY control vaccination. The receptors originated from an adult in good health.

J is TRBJ1-2 and V is TRBV2; D is unclear. CDR3 length equals 13 residues. Trimming removed 2 bases from V and 8 bases from J, with 12 bases in between. Germline loops: CDR1 SNHLY, CDR2 FYNNEI. The DNA of the CDR3 is TGTGCCAGCAGTGAATGGCAGGTCCGAGGCTACACCTTC. It specifies CASSEWQVRGYTF.

This chain uses TRBV4-1 with TRBJ1-5, with 10 bases fitting TRBD1. This CDR3 has 15 residues. Germline V gene data show CDR1 as MGHRA and CDR2 as YSYEKL. V shed 4 bases, J shed 7 bases, and the junction held 7 bases outside the gene matches. The CDR3 loop is CASSPGQGGWQPQHF. The CDR3 DNA reads TGCGCCAGCAGCCCTGGACAGGGGGGGTGGCAGCCCCAGCATTTT.

This rearrangement joins TRBV9 to TRBJ1-6, with 9 bases matching TRBD1. Per the germline V gene, CDR1 is SGDLS and CDR2 is YYNGEE. This CDR3 has 15 amino acids. J was trimmed by 7 bases and V by 4 bases; bases with no gene match: 6. The CDR3 is CASSSWGTGNSPLHF. The DNA for the CDR3 is TGTGCCAGCAGCTCCTGGGGGACAGGGAATTCACCCCTCCACTTT.

This sequence joins TRBV11-2 and TRBJ1-5; no firm D call. Trimming left V 2 bases short and J 1 base short, with 6 bases between. The CDR3 runs to 14 residues. The V gene's germline CDR1 is SGHAT and CDR2 FQNNGV. CDR3: CASSLSPSNQPQHF. DNA of the CDR3: TGTGCCAGCAGCTTATCCCCAAGCAATCAGCCCCAGCATTTT.

The chain uses TRBV24-1 and TRBJ1-5; D call uncertain. The V end lost 4 bases, the J end lost 7 bases, and 16 bases lay between the germline ends. Germline values: CDR1 KGHDR, CDR2 SFDVKD. This CDR3 comprises 15 residues. The CDR3 is CATSDRSSPTQPQHF. The CDR3 region has the DNA TGTGCCACCAGTGACCGCTCCTCCCCTACCCAGCCCCAGCATTTT.

This clone was detected once. V usage is TRBV4-2 and J usage is TRBJ2-5, with TRBD2 matching 9 bases. Germline-derived CDR1 and CDR2 are LGHNA and YNFKEQ. V shed 1 base and J 5 bases; nucleotides not matched to a gene: 8. The CDR3 runs 16 residues. CDR3 region: CASSQALQAGGETQYF. The CDR3 nucleotides read TGTGCCAGCAGCCAAGCACTACAGGCGGGGGGGGAGACCCAGTACTTC.

In nucleotides, the CDR3 is TGTGCCAGCAGTCCGATGGCAGATACGCAGTATTTT. Translation gives CASSPMADTQYF. The V call is TRBV12-3 or TRBV12-4, the J call TRBJ2-3, with D unclear. The CDR3 totals 12 residues. The V end was cut by 5 bases, the J end by 4 bases, with 7 bases between.

The chain links TRBV30 to TRBJ1-1; a weak D match, TRBD1 (6 bases). The germline V and J ends were trimmed by 5 bases and 0 bases, with 10 bases remaining between them. CDR3 size: 13 residues. Germline CDR1 GTSNPN, CDR2 SVGIG (reference sequence). CDR3 coding DNA: TGTGCCTGGGACAGGTTCATGAACACTGAAGCTTTCTTT. The encoded protein is CAWDRFMNTEAFF.

The CDR3 sequence is CASSLGGTDTQYF. The CDR3 DNA follows: TGTGCCAGCAGCTTAGGTGGTACAGATACGCAGTATTTT. The chain is built from TRBV7-9 and TRBJ2-3, with unresolved D. Germline CDR1 reads SEHNR; CDR2 reads FQNEAQ (reference sequence). CDR3 length: 13 amino acids. Trimming stripped 1 base from V and 3 bases from J, with 5 bases between.

V and J are TRBV19 and TRBJ1-1; D remains unclear. Germline V gives CDR1 LNHDA, CDR2 SQIVND (reference sequence). Trimming removed 4 bases at V and 5 bases at J, with 17 bases between. The CDR3 is made up of 15 amino acids. The CDR3 protein is CASSNDRPGRTEAFF. The CDR3 DNA reads TGTGCCAGTAGTAACGATCGACCCGGACGGACTGAAGCTTTCTTT.

The chain is built from TRBV10-2 and TRBJ2-4; possible D gene TRBD1, 6 bases. Germline V gene data show CDR1 as WSHSY and CDR2 as SAAADI. V was shortened by 4 bases and J by 5 bases, with 18 bases between the two germline ends. There are 16 residues in the CDR3. The CDR3 bases are TGCGCCAGCAGTGGTGGGGGCGCAGGGGCTCAAAACATTCAGTACTTC. Amino acid sequence: CASSGGGAGAQNIQYF.

The gene calls are TRBV19 and TRBJ1-4, with a weak D call TRBD1 (6 bases). V gave up 3 bases and J gave up 8 bases, with 13 bases separating them. CDR3 size: 14 residues. Germline CDR1 and CDR2: LNHDA and SQIVND (reference sequence). The CDR3 region has the DNA TGTGCCAGTAGTATCCGGGACAATAAGGAAAAACTGTTTTTT. It is translated as CASSIRDNKEKLFF.

The rearrangement joins TRBV6-1 to TRBJ2-2; TRBD1 is a possible D gene (6 bases). Germline-derived CDR1 and CDR2 are MNHNS and SASEGT. This CDR3 is built from 15 residues. Trimming left V 2 bases short and J 6 bases short, with 13 bases between. CDR3 in amino acids: CASSENRVSSGELFF. DNA for the CDR3: TGTGCCAGCAGTGAAAACAGGGTTAGTTCCGGGGAGCTGTTTTTT.

The gene calls are TRBV11-3 and TRBJ2-5; tentative D call: TRBD2 (6 bases). Per germline, CDR1 SGHNT and CDR2 YENEEA. The V and J ends lost 5 bases and 1 base respectively, with 8 bases between them. The CDR3 is 13 residues long. CDR3 region: CASSRDFQETQYF. CDR3 nucleotides: TGTGCCAGCAGCCGGGACTTCCAAGAGACCCAGTACTTC.

The rearrangement joins TRBV3-1 (or the pseudogene TRBV3-2) to TRBJ2-5; no definite D call. Per germline, CDR1 LGHDT and CDR2 YNNKEL (reference sequence). The CDR3 has 15 amino acids. Trimming shortened V by 0 bases and J by 4 bases, and 12 bases separated the two germline ends. The CDR3 sequence: CASSQERRVGETQYF. CDR3 coding DNA: TGTGCCAGCAGCCAAGAGAGGCGCGTTGGAGAGACCCAGTACTTC.

This chain uses TRBV3-1 (or the pseudogene TRBV3-2) with TRBJ2-5; maybe TRBD1 (5 bases). Trimming shortened V by 1 base and J by 5 bases, and 23 bases separated the two germline ends. There are 18 residues in the CDR3. Looked up from germline, CDR1 is LGHDT and CDR2 is YNNKEL (reference sequence). The CDR3 here is CASSQGIELSGITETQYF. The CDR3 region has the DNA TGTGCCAGCAGCCAAGGTATAGAACTTTCAGGGATCACGGAGACCCAGTACTTC.

The chain carries TRBV3-1 (or the pseudogene TRBV3-2) and TRBJ2-7, with D maybe TRBD2 (6 bases). Germline V gives CDR1 LGHDT, CDR2 YNNKEL (reference sequence). CDR3 size: 17 residues. Trimming left V 1 base short and J 5 bases short, with 21 bases between. The CDR3 region has the DNA TGTGCCAGCAGCCAAGCCCTCGGTTTCGGGACTGCCGACGAGCAGTACTTC. Translating it yields CASSQALGFGTADEQYF.

The chain couples TRBV11-2 to TRBJ2-1, with D maybe TRBD1 (7 bases). With 5 bases removed from V and 10 bases from J, the gap between germline ends came to 15 bases. The V gene's germline CDR1 is SGHAT and CDR2 FQNNGV. CDR3 size: 13 residues. The CDR3 nucleotides read TGTGCCAGCAGCCCAGGGGGGATCGGGGAGCAGTTCTTC. Protein sequence: CASSPGGIGEQFF.

Concerning this clone itself: At the DNA level, this CDR3 is encoded by other sequences in the same sample as well. J is TRBJ1-2 and V is TRBV7-9, with a weak D call TRBD1 (5 bases). The V end was cut by 5 bases, the J end by 4 bases, with 14 bases between. The germline gives CDR1 SEHNR, CDR2 FQNEAQ (reference sequence). CDR3 length: 14 residues. CDR3 DNA sequence: TGTGCCAGCAGCCCTACCGGGGGGACCTATGGCTACACCTTC. This codes for CASSPTGGTYGYTF.

In regard to this clone: The junction differs from germline at one of its ends, possibly a read error. The chain recombines TRBV18 with TRBJ1-1; 7 bases map to TRBD1. From germline, CDR1 is KGHSH and CDR2 LQKENI. The CDR3 spans 15 residues. The CDR3 bases are TGTGCCAGTTCGACCGAGGGGACAGTGAAAACTGAAGCTTTCTTT. It specifies CASSTEGTVKTEAFF. The full variable domain, completed using reference TRBV18 and TRBJ1-1, is NAGVMQNPRHLVRRRGQEARLRCSPMKGHSHVYWYRQLPEEGLKFMVYLQKENIIDESGMPKERFSAEFPKEGPSILRIQQVVRGDSAAYFCASSTEGTVKTEAFFGQGTRLTVV.

The chain is built from TRBV11-3 and TRBJ2-3, with TRBD1 matching 11 bases. Germline V lookup: CDR1 SGHNT, CDR2 YENEEA. The CDR3 runs 16 residues. V was pared by 5 bases and J by 5 bases, with 9 bases of the junction left unmatched. In DNA, the CDR3 is TGTGCCAGCAGCCCCGGACAGGGGGCGAGTGGAGATACGCAGTATTTT. This translates into CASSPGQGASGDTQYF.

This clone was counted only a few times. V is TRBV19 and J is TRBJ1-6, with 8 nucleotides matching TRBD1. V was pared by 6 bases and J by 5 bases, with 6 bases of the junction left unmatched. The CDR3 covers 15 residues. Germline CDR1 is LNHDA and CDR2 is SQIVND (reference sequence). The CDR3 DNA reads TGTGCCAGTAGCACAACAGGGGGAGATAATTCACCCCTCCACTTT. Translated, it gives CASSTTGGDNSPLHF.

The chain employs TRBV29-1 and TRBJ1-2; no firm D call. The CDR3 runs 12 residues. V lost 4 bases and J lost 4, with 10 bases in between. The germline V gene encodes CDR1 SQVTM and CDR2 ANQGSEA. CDR3 coding DNA: TGCAGCGTTGGAAAGGACTCCTATGGCTACACCTTC. Its protein is CSVGKDSYGYTF.

This rearrangement joins TRBV5-6 to TRBJ1-6, with a possible D match to TRBD1 (5 bases). The CDR3 is 15 amino acids. V was pared by 1 base and J by 10 bases, with 15 bases between. CDR1 is SGHDT and CDR2 is YYEEEE in the germline V gene. The CDR3: CASSLRGGQGSPLHF. The CDR3 DNA sequence: TGTGCCAGCAGCTTGCGGGGCGGGCAGGGATCACCCCTCCACTTT. Full variable domain (outside the CDR3, taken from reference TRBV5-6 and TRBJ1-6): DAGVTQSPTHLIKTRGQQVTLRCSPKSGHDTVSWYQQALGQGPQFIFQYYEEEERQRGNFPDRFSGHQFPNYSSELNVNALLLGDSALYLCASSLRGGQGSPLHFGNGTRLTVT.

The CDR3: CASSLGQWSSYNEQFF. The CDR3 nucleotides are TGTGCCAGCAGCCTCGGACAGTGGAGCTCCTACAATGAGCAGTTCTTC. The chain is built from TRBV11-1 and TRBJ2-1; a weak D match, TRBD1 (6 bases). From germline, CDR1 is SGHAT and CDR2 FQDESV (reference sequence). The V and J ends lost 5 bases and 0 bases respectively, with 14 bases between them. The CDR3 totals 16 residues.

The chain links TRBV11-2 to TRBJ1-4; no clear D gene. Germline V CDR1 and CDR2: SGHAT, FQNNGV. V shed 0 bases and J shed 6 bases, with 11 bases lying between them. The CDR3 extends over 15 amino acids. CDR3 DNA sequence: TGTGCCAGCAGCTTAGATGGGGAGTGGTATGAAAAACTGTTTTTT. As protein: CASSLDGEWYEKLFF.

The rearrangement uses TRBV6-4 and TRBJ1-2; TRBD1 matches at 8 bases. V shed 4 bases, J shed 8 bases, and the junction held 9 bases outside the gene matches. The CDR3 is made up of 14 amino acids. Germline V CDR1 and CDR2: MRHNA, SNTAGT. The CDR3 DNA reads TGTGCCAGCAGTGCAAACAGGGGGTCAAACGGCTACACCTTC. Translation gives CASSANRGSNGYTF.

This clone appeared once. The chain combines TRBV13 with TRBJ2-7; D perhaps matches TRBD2 (5 bases). V was cut by 0 bases and J by 5 bases, with 8 bases left in between. The CDR3 totals 13 residues. CDR1 is PRHDT, CDR2 FYEKMQ, per germline (reference sequence). The CDR3 sequence is CASSLGRGNEQYV. The CDR3 DNA reads TGTGCCAGCAGCTTAGGCCGGGGTAACGAGCAGTACGTC.

This clone was detected only once. J is TRBJ1-6 and V is TRBV12-5; weak D call: TRBD1 (5 bases). The germline gives CDR1 LGHNT, CDR2 FRNRAP. Trimming cost V 5 bases and J 0 bases, with 14 bases left between them. This CDR3 region has 17 residues. The CDR3 region has the DNA TGTGCTAGTGGTCTGAGGGACCTCCTCTCCTATAATTCACCCCTCCACTTT. As protein: CASGLRDLLSYNSPLHF.

The rearrangement uses TRBV7-8 and TRBJ1-2, with D uncertain. V shed 5 bases and J shed 8 bases, with 15 bases lying between them. The CDR3 extends over 13 amino acids. The germline V gene encodes CDR1 SGHVS and CDR2 FQNEAQ. This chain's CDR3 is CASSPGLGGGYTF. In DNA, the CDR3 is TGTGCCAGCAGCCCTGGGTTAGGCGGGGGCTACACCTTC.

The V and J genes are TRBV18 and TRBJ2-7; D is possibly TRBD2 (5 bases). The CDR3 contains 19 residues. Germline V gene sequence: CDR1 KGHSH, CDR2 LQKENI. V was cut by 3 bases and J by 4 bases, with 28 bases left in between. The CDR3 DNA reads as TGTGCCAGCTCACCGGGGAGAACGGGGAGCTCGAGTGGTATATACGAGCAGTACTTC. Translation gives CASSPGRTGSSSGIYEQYF.

The rearrangement uses TRBV9 and TRBJ2-1, with a weak D call TRBD1 (6 bases). The CDR3 has 16 amino acids. The V gene lost 1 base and the J gene lost 0 bases, with 11 bases spanning the gap. CDR1 and CDR2 from the germline V gene are SGDLS and YYNGEE. The CDR3 region has the DNA TGTGCCAGCAGCGTAAGACAGGCAAGCTCCTACAATGAGCAGTTCTTC. Translation: CASSVRQASSYNEQFF. The whole variable domain, remainder taken from reference TRBV9 and TRBJ2-1, is DSGVTQTPKHLITATGQRVTLRCSPRSGDLSVYWYQQSLDQGLQFLIQYYNGEERAKGNILERFSAQQFPDLHSELNLSSLELGDSALYFCASSVRQASSYNEQFFGPGTRLTVL.